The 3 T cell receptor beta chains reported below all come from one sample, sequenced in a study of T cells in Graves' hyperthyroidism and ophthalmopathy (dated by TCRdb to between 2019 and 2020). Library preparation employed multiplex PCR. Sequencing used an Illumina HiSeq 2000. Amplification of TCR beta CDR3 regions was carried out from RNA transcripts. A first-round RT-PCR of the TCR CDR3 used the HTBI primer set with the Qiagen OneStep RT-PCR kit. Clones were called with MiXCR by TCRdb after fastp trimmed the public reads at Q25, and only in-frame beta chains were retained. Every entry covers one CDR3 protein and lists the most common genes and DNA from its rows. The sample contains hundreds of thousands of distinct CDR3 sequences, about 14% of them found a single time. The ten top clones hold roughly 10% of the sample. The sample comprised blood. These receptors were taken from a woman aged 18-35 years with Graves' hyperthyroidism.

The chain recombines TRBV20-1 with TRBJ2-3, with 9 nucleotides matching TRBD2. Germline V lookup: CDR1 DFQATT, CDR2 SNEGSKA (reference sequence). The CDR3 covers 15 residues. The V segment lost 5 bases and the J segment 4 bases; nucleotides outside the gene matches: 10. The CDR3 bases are TGCAGTGCTCGGGCATGGGGACTAGCTGCAGATACGCAGTATTTT. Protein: CSARAWGLAADTQYF.

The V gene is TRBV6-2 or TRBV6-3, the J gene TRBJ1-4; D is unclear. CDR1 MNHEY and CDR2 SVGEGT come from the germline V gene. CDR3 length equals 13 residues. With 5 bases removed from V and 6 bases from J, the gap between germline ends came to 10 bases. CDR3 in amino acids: CASSLPGDEKLFF. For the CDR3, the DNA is TGTGCCAGCAGTCTCCCTGGAGATGAAAAACTGTTTTTT.

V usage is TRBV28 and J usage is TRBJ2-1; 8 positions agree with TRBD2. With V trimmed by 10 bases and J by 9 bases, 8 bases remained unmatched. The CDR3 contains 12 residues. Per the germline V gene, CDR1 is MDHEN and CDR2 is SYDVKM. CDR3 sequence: CATGLAFGEQFF. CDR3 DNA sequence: TGTGCCACCGGACTAGCTTTTGGTGAGCAGTTCTTC.